The clone carrying this T cell receptor beta chain was seen ten or more times. Its antigen is still unknown. The sample comes from a study of Graves' ophthalmopathy and Graves' hyperthyroidism. RNA transcripts were the template, and TCR beta CDR3 regions were amplified from them. Scientists carried out first-round RT-PCR using HTBI primers and then a second-round multiplex PCR. TCRdb reprocessed the multiplex PCR reads with MiXCR, giving one entry per CDR3 protein. Of 660,000 or so distinct CDR3 sequences in the sample, roughly 41% were seen once. Other autoimmune diseases, uncontrolled infections, pregnancy or lactation ruled patients out of participation. What supplied the PBMCs was about 9.8 ml of fresh peripheral blood. CDR3 length: 15 residues. V shed 5 bases and J 0 bases; nucleotides not matched to a gene: 4. The study's findings and limits: The blood repertoire also included most expanded thyroid clonotypes above 0.001 frequency.

The origin of this receptor is an adult man with Graves' ophthalmopathy. The sample consisted of peripheral blood. The chain carries TRBV12-3 or TRBV12-4 and TRBJ1-3; 7 nucleotides align to TRBD1. The CDR3 loop reads CASSPRTGSGNTIYF. CDR3 sequence (DNA): TGTGCCAGCAGTCCTAGGACAGGCTCTGGAAACACCATATATTTT.